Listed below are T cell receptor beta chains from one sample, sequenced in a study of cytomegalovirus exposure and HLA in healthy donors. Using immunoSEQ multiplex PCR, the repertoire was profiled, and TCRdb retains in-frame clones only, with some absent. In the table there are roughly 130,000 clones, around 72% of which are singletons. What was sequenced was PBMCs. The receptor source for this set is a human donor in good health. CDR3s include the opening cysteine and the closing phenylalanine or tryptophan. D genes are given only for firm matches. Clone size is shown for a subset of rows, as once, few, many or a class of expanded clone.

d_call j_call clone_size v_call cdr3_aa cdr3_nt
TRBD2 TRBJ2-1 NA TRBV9 CASSVMGGTIGAYNEQFF TGTGCCAGCAGCGTAATGGGGGGGACGATAGGAGCCTACAATGAGCAGTTCTTC
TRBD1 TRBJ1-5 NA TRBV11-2 CASSLDGTGNQPQHF TGTGCCAGCAGCTTAGACGGGACAGGCAATCAGCCCCAGCATTTT
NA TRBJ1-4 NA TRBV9 CLFRGVTNEKLFF TGCTTATTTCGGGGGGTGACTAATGAAAAACTGTTTTTT
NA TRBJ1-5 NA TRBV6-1 CASSVAGSNQPQHF TGTGCCAGCAGTGTGGCGGGTAGCAATCAGCCCCAGCATTTT
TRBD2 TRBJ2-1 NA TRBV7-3 CASSLAGGPHEQFF TGTGCCAGCAGCTTAGCGGGAGGGCCCCATGAGCAGTTCTTC
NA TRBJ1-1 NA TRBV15 CATSREQGPLDTEAFF TGTGCCACCAGCAGAGAACAGGGCCCATTAGACACTGAAGCTTTCTTT
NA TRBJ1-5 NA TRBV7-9 CASSFISNQPQHF TGTGCCAGCAGCTTTATTTCCAATCAGCCCCAGCATTTT
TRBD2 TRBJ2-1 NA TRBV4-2 CASSQRLARNEQFF TGTGCCAGCAGCCAACGACTAGCTCGCAATGAGCAGTTCTTC
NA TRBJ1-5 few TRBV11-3 CASSSPAQARINQPQHF TGTGCCAGCAGCTCCCCTGCGCAGGCAAGAATCAATCAGCCCCAGCATTTT
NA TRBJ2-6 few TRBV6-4 CASSDSETSGANVLTF TGTGCCAGCAGTGACTCGGAGACTTCTGGGGCCAACGTCCTGACTTTC
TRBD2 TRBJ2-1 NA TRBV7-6 CASSFWTSGINEQFF TGTGCCAGCAGCTTCTGGACTAGCGGGATCAATGAGCAGTTCTTC
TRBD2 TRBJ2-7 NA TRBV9 CASSVGGSGIVPYEQYF TGTGCCAGCAGCGTAGGGGGTAGCGGGATAGTCCCCTACGAGCAGTACTTC
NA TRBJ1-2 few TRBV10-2 CASRGSGGYGYTF TGCGCCAGCAGGGGGTCGGGAGGCTATGGCTACACCTTC
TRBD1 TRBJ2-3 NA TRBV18 CASSPPGQGGINTQYF TGTGCCAGCTCACCACCCGGACAGGGTGGAATCAATACGCAGTATTTT
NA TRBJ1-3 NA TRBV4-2 CASSQDHGTPGNTIYF TGTGCCAGCAGCCAAGATCATGGGACACCGGGAAACACCATATATTTT
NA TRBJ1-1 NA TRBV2 CACGAEAFF TGTGCCTGCGGGGCTGAAGCTTTCTTT
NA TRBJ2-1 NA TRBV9 CASSPPGVDSYNEQFF TGTGCCAGCAGCCCGCCCGGGGTAGACTCCTACAATGAGCAGTTCTTC
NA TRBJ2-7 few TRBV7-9 CASSLVLNDRTTYEQYF TGTGCCAGCAGCTTAGTCCTTAATGACAGGACAACCTACGAGCAGTACTTC